This T cell receptor beta chain was identified during a study of blood T cell repertoires in COVID-19. Turning to the study itself: PBMCs, B-cell-depleted T cells, or T cells were the source of the cDNA or gDNA that made up the material.

CDR3 size: 11 residues. V dropped 3 bases and J dropped 3 bases, with 3 bases sitting between them. The protocol was immunoSEQ multiplex PCR, while the TCRdb copy is restricted to in-frame clones and leaves out a portion. The sample has 55,000 to 85,000 clones, about 90% seen once. The source of this sequence is a human donor in a cohort sampled during active COVID-19. The chain joins TRBV12-3 or TRBV12-4 to TRBJ2-7, with D unresolved. Material for sequencing was peripheral blood. The CDR3 loop is CASSFNYEQYF. The CDR3 DNA reads as TGTGCCAGCAGTTTTAACTACGAGCAGTACTTC.